This T cell receptor beta chain was sequenced for a study of beta chain features in type 1 diabetes. The CDR3 spans 12 residues. Trimming took 11 bases from V and 8 from J, leaving 15 bases between them. Germline V CDR1 and CDR2: MDHEN, SYDVKM. This clone was recorded a few times. What it binds is not known. General study findings and limits: Type 1 diabetes patients had TCRB CDR3s that were shorter (moderately but significantly so) in all four CD4+ subsets.

Since all of the isolated RNA was reverse transcribed, expressed TCRB transcripts were what got sequenced. Data came from immunoSEQ multiplex PCR; TCRdb stores just in-frame clones and leaves some out. The repertoire includes some 370,000 clones, over 9% of them detected once, and around 0.66% sits in the top ten. The specimen sequenced was central memory CD4+ T cells from blood. The gene calls are TRBV28 and TRBJ1-4; D might be TRBD1 (5 bases). The receptor's source is a man in his thirties or forties with type 1 diabetes. The CDR3 region is CASSVRGEKLFF. CDR3 sequence (DNA): TGTGCCTCATCTGTAAGGGGAGAAAAACTGTTTTTT.